This TCR beta chain derives from a study of somatic mutations in cytotoxic T cells in rheumatoid arthritis. Germline-derived CDR1 and CDR2 are MDHEN and SYDVKM. V was pared by 7 bases and J by 3 bases, with 22 bases between. This CDR3 comprises 16 residues. TCRdb's table, derived via immunoSEQ multiplex PCR, lists solely in-frame clones and lacks some. The top ten clones hold approximately 10% of a sample with 25,000 to 30,000 clones, around 74% of them seen once. By positive magnetic bead selection, CD4+ and CD8+ cells were isolated, and their purity was checked by flow cytometry. The J gene is TRBJ2-7, the V gene TRBV28; D is tentatively TRBD1 or TRBD2 (5 bases each). This receptor was identified in a woman aged 18-30 years in good health. Source material: CD8+ T cells sorted from blood. For the CDR3, the DNA is TGTGCCAGCACCCCCGCCGGTAGAGGGGAAAACTACGAGCAGTACTTC. Translation gives CASTPAGRGENYEQYF. Together with reference TRBV28 and TRBJ2-7, the CDR3 gives the full variable domain: DVKVTQSSRYLVKRTGEKVFLECVQDMDHENMFWYRQDPGLGLRLIYFSYDVKMKEKGDIPEGYSVSREKKERFSLILESASTNQTSMYLCASTPAGRGENYEQYFGPGTRLTVT.